Shown below are 4 T cell receptor beta chains from a single sample sequenced in a study of immune evolution from preneoplasia to lung adenocarcinoma. TCRdb's table, derived via immunoSEQ multiplex PCR, lists solely in-frame clones and lacks some. The table shows some 9,000 clones, with roughly 73% occurring only once. What was sequenced was FFPE lung adenocarcinoma in situ tissue. The origin of the receptors is a person aged 80 or older with lung adenocarcinoma.

The chain joins TRBV7-2 to TRBJ1-3; no firm D call. The V and J ends lost 2 bases and 4 bases respectively, with 9 bases between them. The CDR3 runs to 14 residues. The V gene's germline CDR1 is SGHTA and CDR2 FQGNSA. The CDR3 bases are TGTGCCAGCAGCTTATCCGGTGGAGGAAACACCATATATTTT. Protein sequence: CASSLSGGGNTIYF.

The chain is built from TRBV7-9 and TRBJ1-2; D gene uncertain. This CDR3 comprises 13 residues. CDR1 SEHNR and CDR2 FQNEAQ come from the germline V gene (reference sequence). V was trimmed by 4 bases and J by 8 bases, leaving 14 bases between them. DNA for the CDR3: TGTGCCAGCAGCTCACGAAACGGTCGGGGCTACACCTTC. As protein: CASSSRNGRGYTF. The full variable domain, its missing parts supplied by reference TRBV7-9 and TRBJ1-2, is DTGVSQNPRHKITKRGQNVTFRCDPISEHNRLYWYRQTLGQGPEFLTYFQNEAQLEKSRLLSDRFSAERPKGSFSTLEIQRTEQGDSAMYLCASSSRNGRGYTFGSGTRLTVV.

This clone was recorded a few times. V is TRBV7-8 and J is TRBJ2-1; 10 positions agree with TRBD2. V gave up 5 bases and J gave up 1 base; unmatched junction bases: 5. CDR1 SGHVS and CDR2 FQNEAQ come from the germline V gene. The CDR3 is made up of 16 amino acids. The CDR3 region is CASSPSGGDSYNEQFF. CDR3 nucleotide sequence: TGTGCCAGCAGCCCTAGCGGGGGCGATTCCTACAATGAGCAGTTCTTC.

This chain connects TRBV19 to TRBJ1-1; D is undetermined. The CDR3 spans 14 residues. Germline V gene sequence: CDR1 LNHDA, CDR2 SQIVND (reference sequence). V lost 7 bases and J lost 3, with 15 bases in between. For the CDR3, the DNA is TGTGCCAGTAAGAGAGGGCTTACCGACACTGAAGCTTTCTTT. This translates into CASKRGLTDTEAFF.